These T cell receptor beta chains were read from a single sample in a study of identical twins. TCRdb independently ran MiXCR on the 5' RACE reads; one entry per CDR3 protein. The repertoire consists of fewer than 250,000 distinct CDR3 sequences, with approximately 7.9% occurring once and the leading ten covering about 5.6%. The same sample was also studied in work on yellow fever vaccine responses in identical twins.

The sample comprised CD8+ T cells sorted from blood. The receptors originated from a young woman in good health. Each CDR3 is given without its conserved first and last residue.

J: TRBJ2-2
V: TRBV24-1
CDR3: ATSDSLYRTANTGELF

J: TRBJ2-1
V: TRBV5-1
CDR3: ASSFPPAGDQNEQF

J: TRBJ2-1
V: TRBV7-9
CDR3: ASSLGNNEQF

J: TRBJ2-2
V: TRBV4-1
CDR3: ASSQRWTGSATGELF

J: TRBJ2-1
V: TRBV11-2
CDR3: ASPGTSGDNEQF

J: TRBJ2-5
V: TRBV11-2
CDR3: ASSLVSPEWETQY

J: TRBJ2-7
V: TRBV11-2
CDR3: ASSSGTGIYEQY

J: TRBJ1-6
V: TRBV20-1
CDR3: SAEDKAYNSPLH

J: TRBJ2-2
V: TRBV24-1
CDR3: ATSDAPGLAGGPAGELF

J: TRBJ2-7
V: TRBV7-9
CDR3: ASSTLPPRYPGVEQY

J: TRBJ2-7
V: TRBV5-6
CDR3: ASTPRERPYEQY

J: TRBJ1-6
V: TRBV9
CDR3: ASSGGGSPLH

J: TRBJ2-1
V: TRBV24-1
CDR3: ATSELTGGNEQF

J: TRBJ1-5
V: TRBV5-4
CDR3: ASSLGLRNQPQH

J: TRBJ2-1
V: TRBV21-1
CDR3: ASSKVPGHYNEQF

J: TRBJ2-1
V: TRBV6-5
CDR3: ASSYLAGGNSSYNEQF

J: TRBJ2-7
V: TRBV28
CDR3: ASSFGPGLGYEQY

J: TRBJ1-1
V: TRBV28
CDR3: ASSDPGHTEAF

J: TRBJ2-6
V: TRBV4-1
CDR3: ASSQDAGAGANVLT

J: TRBJ2-3
V: TRBV12-3/TRBV12-4
CDR3: AGSKAGVADTQY

J: TRBJ2-3
V: TRBV12-3/TRBV12-4
CDR3: ASSPGPGTDTQY

J: TRBJ1-4
V: TRBV6-5
CDR3: ASSYGTGGEKLF

J: TRBJ1-1
V: TRBV13
CDR3: ASSFGTGWNTEAF

J: TRBJ1-1
V: TRBV6-5
CDR3: ASSGTGEAF

J: TRBJ1-1
V: TRBV4-1
CDR3: ASSQVGTGYTEAF

J: TRBJ1-1
V: TRBV4-2
CDR3: ASSPIPGEGEAF

J: TRBJ2-5
V: TRBV6-6
CDR3: ASSPTRGETQY

J: TRBJ2-3
V: TRBV5-1
CDR3: ASSLADSGQDTQY

J: TRBJ2-3
V: TRBV4-1
CDR3: ASSQYEGTDTQY

J: TRBJ1-2
V: TRBV29-1
CDR3: SVENYETAYGYT

J: TRBJ2-7
V: TRBV7-8
CDR3: ASSLTGPHEQY

J: TRBJ2-1
V: TRBV15
CDR3: ATSRDFIGSYNEQF

J: TRBJ1-1
V: TRBV20-1
CDR3: SARTGLNTEAF

J: TRBJ1-2
V: TRBV29-1
CDR3: SVESRGPSYGYT

J: TRBJ2-5
V: TRBV6-5
CDR3: ASSNDRGLQETQY

J: TRBJ2-7
V: TRBV28
CDR3: ASSLLAGVREQY

J: TRBJ2-3
V: TRBV12-3/TRBV12-4
CDR3: ASRLAGAADTQY

J: TRBJ2-5
V: TRBV7-6
CDR3: ASSQGQGVRETQY

J: TRBJ2-1
V: TRBV12-3/TRBV12-4
CDR3: ASTPGTADNEQF

J: TRBJ2-7
V: TRBV2
CDR3: ASRASYEQY

J: TRBJ2-3
V: TRBV15
CDR3: ATSDVGGSDTQY

J: TRBJ2-7
V: TRBV12-3/TRBV12-4
CDR3: ATLGGSAHEQY

J: TRBJ2-7
V: TRBV13
CDR3: ASSLSLGTAPNEQY

J: TRBJ2-1
V: TRBV12-3/TRBV12-4
CDR3: ASKGNNEQF

J: TRBJ1-3
V: TRBV7-8
CDR3: ASSFRQGGIGNTIY

J: TRBJ2-5
V: TRBV7-9
CDR3: ASSSGLAGVGGETQY

J: TRBJ2-1
V: TRBV4-1
CDR3: ASSPPRGAYNEQF

J: TRBJ2-7
V: TRBV7-2
CDR3: ASSLVAGEGNEQY

J: TRBJ2-2
V: TRBV15
CDR3: ATSDQNSGELF

J: TRBJ2-2
V: TRBV3-2
CDR3: ASCPGLAQSDTGELF

J: TRBJ2-2
V: TRBV7-9
CDR3: ASSLSQGGTGELF

J: TRBJ2-1
V: TRBV10-3
CDR3: AISERAGVSKNNEQF

J: TRBJ1-2
V: TRBV9
CDR3: ASSARTGTNYGYT

J: TRBJ2-5
V: TRBV7-9
CDR3: ASSPGTSGSTQETQY

J: TRBJ2-1
V: TRBV2
CDR3: ASSEPSGGDYEQF

J: TRBJ1-1
V: TRBV5-1
CDR3: ASSLWAVYGGLNTEAF

J: TRBJ2-1
V: TRBV7-7
CDR3: ASSSDRGDNEQF

J: TRBJ2-1
V: TRBV27
CDR3: ASSPGAADYNEQF

J: TRBJ2-5
V: TRBV5-1
CDR3: ASCEGLAGEGHPRETQY

J: TRBJ2-7
V: TRBV2
CDR3: ASRDLAEAYEQY